This T cell receptor beta chain comes out of a study of T cell responses to AZD1222 COVID-19 vaccine. General observations from the study: At baseline, just a handful of AZD1222 recipients tested seropositive.

As for this clone: Its antigen remains unidentified.

V lost 3 bases and J 8 bases, leaving 11 bases between the germline ends. Per the germline V gene, CDR1 is SGHTA and CDR2 is FQGNSA. The CDR3 loop spans 14 amino acids. Sequencing used immunoSEQ multiplex PCR; TCRdb keeps in-frame clones, though not all of them. The sample records about 120,000 clones, about four fifths being singletons. Material: peripheral blood, obtained on day 0 of AZD1222 vaccination. This clonotype was sampled from an adult in good health. V gene TRBV7-2 combines with J gene TRBJ1-6; TRBD1 might be the D (5 bases). CDR3 amino acids: CASSLRGVDSPLHF. CDR3 in DNA: TGTGCCAGCAGCTTGAGAGGGGTGGATTCACCCCTCCACTTT. Complete variable domain (other parts from reference TRBV7-2 and TRBJ1-6): GAGVSQSPSNKVTEKGKDVELRCDPISGHTALYWYRQSLGQGLEFLIYFQGNSAPDKSGLPSDRFSAERTGGSVSTLTIQRTQQEDSAVYLCASSLRGVDSPLHFGNGTRLTVT.